This TCR beta chain was sequenced for a study of persistence of HIV-infected CD4 T cells (TCRdb year 2020). In terms of the full investigation: Participants had been on suppressive ART for a median of around 8 years. In the cross-participant TCR cluster analysis, about eight participants were included for CMV and roughly 7 participants were included for Gag. Anti-CD3/anti-CD28 stimulation activated a higher proportion of cells, with a lower memory fraction, than antigen stimulation. Peripheral blood samples of up to about 180 mL were obtained at multiple time points, with the exception of two participants, for whom leukapheresis was performed at a single time point. TCRbeta sequencing assessed the clonality of all cells in each sorted population, while proviral sequencing assessed the clonality of infected cells. CMV- and HIV-1 Gag-responding CD4+ T cells were isolated from ART-treated individuals so that antigen-driven clonal expansion of HIV-1-infected cells could be examined. Beyond this particular receptor, the publication reports: TCR oligoclonality correlated with proviral oligoclonality within the same sorted populations. TCRbeta richness in CMV- and Gag-responding cells was significantly lower than in anti-CD3/anti-CD28-responding cells; CMV-responding cells had higher oligoclonality than CD3/CD28-stimulated and Gag-responding cells. Bulk TCR analyses could not be limited to the rare CMV-responding cells that actually contained HIV-1 proviruses. Antigen-responding cells were enriched for expanded CDR3beta sequences that were degenerate, which suggests that CD4+ responses to CMV and Gag underwent convergent selection. Only a small number of individuals took part in the study, and only a limited range of antigens was tested.

In regard to this clone: Its target antigen remains unknown. Base qualities are not recorded, but no much larger clone differs from it by a single base.

The treatment or condition label, as the study defines it: suppressive antiretroviral therapy. As a nonspecific positive control representing the CD4+ T cell repertoire, cells were stimulated with anti-CD3/anti-CD28 magnetic beads. Responding CD4+ T cells were sorted by upregulation of both CD40 ligand and CD69. Participants were HIV-1-infected adults who started suppressive ART during chronic infection. Participants had undetectable plasma HIV-1 RNA below 50 copies/mL for at least 4 years. To be included, a participant needed positive CMV serology and a CD4+ T cell count above 400 cells/uL. Before stimulation, PBMCs were isolated using density centrifugation and depleted of CD8+ T cells. Stimulation of CD8-depleted PBMCs was carried out for about 19 hours with anti-CD28/CD49d costimulation, CD40-blocking antibody and enfuvirtide, to prevent new infections. Sorting was done on either a Beckman Coulter MoFlo Legacy or an XDP sorter, and propidium iodide was used to exclude dead cells. For samples with more than one million cells, genomic DNA was extracted with the QIAamp DNA Mini Kit, and for all other samples the Quick-DNA Microprep Kit was used.

The immunoSEQ hsTCRB assay version 4, run in survey mode, was used to sequence TCRbeta repertoires from genomic DNA. Genomic DNA was diluted to 7.5 to 10 ng/uL, and up to 1 ug per sample was used for TCRbeta sequencing. Turning to the authors' computational methods: TCRbeta data were analyzed in ImmunoSeq Analyzer 3.0, with diversity computed on productive nucleotide rearrangements. Lower-bound TCR diversity was estimated with the improved Chao index, and clonality with the Gini coefficient using the Immunarch R package. Different nucleotide rearrangements encoding the same CDR3beta amino acid sequence were counted as distinct clonotypes. Differential abundance analysis found TCRbeta sequences that were significantly enriched in antigen-responding cells compared with anti-CD3/anti-CD28-activated cells. GLIPH2 clustered TCRs by predicted peptide-MHC specificity, both within individual participants and across merged participant data sets. TCRdb took over this immuneACCESS table, retaining in-frame rearrangements with V and J assigned. Such tables are incomplete; in checked studies, under half of the missing clones stem from an unresolved V gene, and the remainder is unexplained. V, J and clone size reflect that table, while D and trimming were determined from the DNA. This sample lists 40,000 to 45,000 clones; approximately 91% were detected once. Clones ranked in the top ten supply approximately 2% of the sample.

From the cysteine through the phenylalanine, the CDR3 covers 15 amino acids. Solely the CDR3 DNA is kept, with 45 bases framed from the first base. CDR1 and CDR2 were assigned from the germline V gene as SGDLS and YYNGEE. V has 1 base trimmed and J has 5 bases trimmed; junction bases matching no gene number 5. The receptor was isolated from an adult man with HIV who was CMV-seropositive. The chain uses TRBV9 and TRBJ2-7; 11 nucleotides in the junction match TRBD2. The sequencing used CD4+ T cells sorted from PBMCs after roughly 19-hour stimulation, collected from a patient who received antiretroviral therapy. Interpreted using the paper, the cell subset or site label stands for: CD40L+CD69+ CD4 T cells responding to anti-CD3/anti-CD28 beads, representing the overall repertoire. The CDR3 in this case is CASSVRLAGFHEQYF. The DNA reads as follows: TGTGCCAGCAGCGTAAGACTAGCGGGGTTCCACGAGCAGTACTTC. The CDR3, completed at both ends by the reference TRBV9 and TRBJ2-7 genes, gives the full variable domain DSGVTQTPKHLITATGQRVTLRCSPRSGDLSVYWYQQSLDQGLQFLIQYYNGEERAKGNILERFSAQQFPDLHSELNLSSLELGDSALYFCASSVRLAGFHEQYFGPGTRLTVT.